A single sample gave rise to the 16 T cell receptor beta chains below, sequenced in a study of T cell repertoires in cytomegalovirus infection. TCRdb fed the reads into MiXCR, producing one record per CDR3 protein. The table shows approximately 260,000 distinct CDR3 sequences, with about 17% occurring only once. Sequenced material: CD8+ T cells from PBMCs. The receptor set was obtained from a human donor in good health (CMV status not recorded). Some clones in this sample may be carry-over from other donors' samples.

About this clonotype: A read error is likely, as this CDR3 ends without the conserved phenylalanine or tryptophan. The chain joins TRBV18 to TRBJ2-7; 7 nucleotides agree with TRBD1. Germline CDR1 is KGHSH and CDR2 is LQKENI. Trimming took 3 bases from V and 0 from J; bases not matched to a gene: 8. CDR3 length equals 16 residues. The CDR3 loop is CASSPGQTGSSYEQYL. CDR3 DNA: TGTGCCAGCTCACCGGGGCAGACAGGGAGCTCCTACGAGCAGTACCTC.

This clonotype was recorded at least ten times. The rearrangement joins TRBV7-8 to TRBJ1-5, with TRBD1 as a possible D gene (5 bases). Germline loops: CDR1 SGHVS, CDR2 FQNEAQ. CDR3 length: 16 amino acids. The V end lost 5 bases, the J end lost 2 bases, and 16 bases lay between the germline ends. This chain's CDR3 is CASSPDRGGGNQPQHF. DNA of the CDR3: TGTGCCAGCAGCCCCGATAGGGGAGGGGGCAATCAGCCCCAGCATTTT.

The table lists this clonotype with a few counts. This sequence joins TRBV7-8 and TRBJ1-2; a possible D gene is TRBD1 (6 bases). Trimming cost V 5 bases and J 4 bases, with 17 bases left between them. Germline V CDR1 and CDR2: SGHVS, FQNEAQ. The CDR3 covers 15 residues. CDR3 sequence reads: CASSDRQVGGYGYTF. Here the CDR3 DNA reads TGTGCCAGCAGCGACCGACAGGTCGGCGGCTATGGCTACACCTTC.

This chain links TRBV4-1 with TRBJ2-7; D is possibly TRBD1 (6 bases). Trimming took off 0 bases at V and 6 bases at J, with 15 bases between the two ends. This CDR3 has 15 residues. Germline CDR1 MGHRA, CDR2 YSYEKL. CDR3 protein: CASSQDGQGSCEQYF. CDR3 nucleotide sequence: TGCGCCAGCAGCCAAGACGGGCAGGGGTCGTGCGAGCAGTACTTC.

The DNA of the CDR3 is TGTGCCAGCAGCGTAGCCGGAATAAGCATGAACACTGAAGCTTTCTTT. This translates into CASSVAGISMNTEAFF. The chain has TRBV9 and TRBJ1-1, with D uncertain. Per germline, CDR1 SGDLS and CDR2 YYNGEE. Deletions cut 0 bases from V and 0 bases from J, with 12 bases between. There are 16 residues in the CDR3. Full variable domain (remainder filled in from reference TRBV9 and TRBJ1-1): DSGVTQTPKHLITATGQRVTLRCSPRSGDLSVYWYQQSLDQGLQFLIQYYNGEERAKGNILERFSAQQFPDLHSELNLSSLELGDSALYFCASSVAGISMNTEAFFGQGTRLTVV.

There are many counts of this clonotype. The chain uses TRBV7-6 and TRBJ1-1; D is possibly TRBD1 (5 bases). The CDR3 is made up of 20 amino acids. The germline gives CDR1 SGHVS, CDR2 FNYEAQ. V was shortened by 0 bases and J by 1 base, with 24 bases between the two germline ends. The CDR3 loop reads CASSLAPVRDSLQENTEAFF. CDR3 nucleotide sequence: TGTGCCAGCAGCTTAGCGCCGGTCCGAGACAGCTTACAAGAGAACACTGAAGCTTTCTTT. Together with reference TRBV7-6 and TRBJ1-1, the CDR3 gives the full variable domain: GAGVSQSPRYKVTKRGQDVALRCDPISGHVSLYWYRQALGQGPEFLTYFNYEAQQDKSGLPNDRFSAERPEGSISTLTIQRTEQRDSAMYRCASSLAPVRDSLQENTEAFFGQGTRLTVV.

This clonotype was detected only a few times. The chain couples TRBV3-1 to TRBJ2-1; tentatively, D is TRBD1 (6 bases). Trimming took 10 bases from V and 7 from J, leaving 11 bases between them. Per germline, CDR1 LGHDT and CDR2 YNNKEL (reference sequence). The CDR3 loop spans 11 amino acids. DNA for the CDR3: TGTGCCACCAACAGGGAAAATGAGCAGTTCTTC. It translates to CATNRENEQFF.

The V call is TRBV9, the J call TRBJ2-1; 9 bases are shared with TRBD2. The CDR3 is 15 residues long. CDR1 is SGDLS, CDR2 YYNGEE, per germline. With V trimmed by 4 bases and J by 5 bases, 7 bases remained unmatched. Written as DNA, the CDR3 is TGTGCCAGCAGCAATAGCGGGGGCCCCAACAATGAGCAGTTCTTC. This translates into CASSNSGGPNNEQFF. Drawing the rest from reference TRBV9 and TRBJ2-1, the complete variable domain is DSGVTQTPKHLITATGQRVTLRCSPRSGDLSVYWYQQSLDQGLQFLIQYYNGEERAKGNILERFSAQQFPDLHSELNLSSLELGDSALYFCASSNSGGPNNEQFFGPGTRLTVL.

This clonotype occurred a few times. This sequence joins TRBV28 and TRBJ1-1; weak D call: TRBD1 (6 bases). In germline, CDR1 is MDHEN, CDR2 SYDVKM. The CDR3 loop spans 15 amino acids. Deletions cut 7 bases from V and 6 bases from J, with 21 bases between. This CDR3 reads CASNLNRDIYSEAFF. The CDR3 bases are TGTGCCAGCAACCTGAACCGGGACATATATTCTGAAGCTTTCTTT.

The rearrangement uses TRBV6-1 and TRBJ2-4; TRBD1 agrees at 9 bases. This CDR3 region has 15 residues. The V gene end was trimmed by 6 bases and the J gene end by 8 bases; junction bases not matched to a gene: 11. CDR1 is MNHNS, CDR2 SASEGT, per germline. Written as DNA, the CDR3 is TGTGCCAGCAGCTATCCGGGACAGGGTCTATACATTCAGTACTTC. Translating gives CASSYPGQGLYIQYF.

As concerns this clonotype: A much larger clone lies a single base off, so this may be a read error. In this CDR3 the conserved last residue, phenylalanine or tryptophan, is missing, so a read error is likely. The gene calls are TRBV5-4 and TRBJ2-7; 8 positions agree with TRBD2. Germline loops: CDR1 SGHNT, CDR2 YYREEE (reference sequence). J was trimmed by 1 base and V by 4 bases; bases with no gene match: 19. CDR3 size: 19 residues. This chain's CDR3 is CASSHLPGLAGRPSYEQYL. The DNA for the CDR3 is TGTGCCAGCAGCCATCTGCCGGGGTTAGCGGGGAGGCCTTCCTACGAGCAGTACCTC.

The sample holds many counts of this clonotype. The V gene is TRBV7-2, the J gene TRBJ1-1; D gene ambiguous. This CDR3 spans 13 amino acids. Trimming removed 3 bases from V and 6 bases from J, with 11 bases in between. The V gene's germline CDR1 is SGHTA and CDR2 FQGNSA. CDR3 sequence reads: CASSFASGAEAFF. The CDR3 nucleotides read TGTGCCAGCAGCTTCGCCTCGGGCGCTGAAGCTTTCTTT.

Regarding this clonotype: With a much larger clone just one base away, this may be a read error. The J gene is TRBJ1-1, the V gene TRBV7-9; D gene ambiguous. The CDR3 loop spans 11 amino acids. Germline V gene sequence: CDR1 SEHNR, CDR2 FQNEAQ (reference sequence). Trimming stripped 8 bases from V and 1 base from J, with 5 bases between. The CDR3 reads CASVSNTEAFF. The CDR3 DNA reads TGTGCCAGCGTGTCGAACACTGAAGCTTTCTTT.

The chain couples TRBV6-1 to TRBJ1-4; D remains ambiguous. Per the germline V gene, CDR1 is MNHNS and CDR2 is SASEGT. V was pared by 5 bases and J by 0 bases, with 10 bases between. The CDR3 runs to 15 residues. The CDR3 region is CASSLLVATNEKLFF. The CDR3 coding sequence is TGTGCCAGCAGTCTCCTTGTTGCAACTAATGAAAAACTGTTTTTT.

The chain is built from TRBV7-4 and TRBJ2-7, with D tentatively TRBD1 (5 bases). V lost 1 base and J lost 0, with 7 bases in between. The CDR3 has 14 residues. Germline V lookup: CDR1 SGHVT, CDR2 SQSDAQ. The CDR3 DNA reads TGTGCCAGCAGCTTAGACGACAGCTCCTACGAGCAGTACTTC. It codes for CASSLDDSSYEQYF.

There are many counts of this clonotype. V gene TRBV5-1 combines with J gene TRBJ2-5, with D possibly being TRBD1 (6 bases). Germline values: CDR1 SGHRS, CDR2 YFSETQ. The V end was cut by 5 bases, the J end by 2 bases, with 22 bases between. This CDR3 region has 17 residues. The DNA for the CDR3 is TGCGCCAGCAGTTTTACAGGGTCAGTGAGATTACAAGAGACCCAGTACTTC. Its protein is CASSFTGSVRLQETQYF.